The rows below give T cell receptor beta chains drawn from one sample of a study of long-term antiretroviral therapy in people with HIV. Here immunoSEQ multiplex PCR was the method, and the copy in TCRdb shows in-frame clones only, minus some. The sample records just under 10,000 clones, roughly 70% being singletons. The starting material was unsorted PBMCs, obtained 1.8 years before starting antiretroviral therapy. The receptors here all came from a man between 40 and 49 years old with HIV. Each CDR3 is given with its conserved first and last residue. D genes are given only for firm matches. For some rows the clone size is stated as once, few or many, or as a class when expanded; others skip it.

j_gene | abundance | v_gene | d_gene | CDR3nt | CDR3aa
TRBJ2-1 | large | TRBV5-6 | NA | TGTGCCAGCAGCTTGGCGGCTAGCCTCTTGGGGTTCTTC | CASSLAASLLGFF
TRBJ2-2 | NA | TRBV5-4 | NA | TGTGCCAGCAGCCTTCGGACAGATAACACCGGGGAGCTGTTTTTT | CASSLRTDNTGELFF
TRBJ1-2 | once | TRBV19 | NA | TGTGCCAGTAGTAGCGACAAGAACTATGGCTACACCTTC | CASSSDKNYGYTF
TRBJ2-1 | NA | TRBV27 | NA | TGTGCCAGCAGCGGAGGGAATGAGCAGTTCTTC | CASSGGNEQFF
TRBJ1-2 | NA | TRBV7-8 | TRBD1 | TGTGCCAGCAGGAAAGGGGGCGGTTATGGCTACACCTTC | CASRKGGGYGYTF
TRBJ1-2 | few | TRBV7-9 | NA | TGTGCCAGCAGCTTAGGGGAATATGATGGCTACACCTTC | CASSLGEYDGYTF
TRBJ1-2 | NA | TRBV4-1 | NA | TGCGCCAGCAGCCAGGAGGACGGCCTATCTAACTATGGCTACACCTTC | CASSQEDGLSNYGYTF
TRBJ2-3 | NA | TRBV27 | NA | TGTGCCAGCAGCCAGGGCAGAGATACGCAGTATTTT | CASSQGRDTQYF
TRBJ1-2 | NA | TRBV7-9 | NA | TGTGCCAGCAGCAGAGGGGGGCAAAATAACTATGGCTACACCTTC | CASSRGGQNNYGYTF
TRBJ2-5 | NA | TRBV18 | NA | TGTGCCAGCTCATCTAGCATTCAAGAGACCCAGTACTTC | CASSSSIQETQYF
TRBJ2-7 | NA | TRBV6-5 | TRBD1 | TGTGCCAGTAGACGACAGGGGGCTTACGAGCAGTACTTC | CASRRQGAYEQYF
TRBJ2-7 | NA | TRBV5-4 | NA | TGTGCCAGCAGCCCCGACACCACCTACGAGCAGTACTTC | CASSPDTTYEQYF
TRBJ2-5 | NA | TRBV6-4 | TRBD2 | TGTGCCAGCCCCTACTTCCGCGGGGGGCGCCAAGAGACCCAGTACTTC | CASPYFRGGRQETQYF
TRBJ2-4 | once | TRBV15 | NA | TGTGCCACCAGCAGGATCACACAGGGAAACATTCAGTACTTC | CATSRITQGNIQYF
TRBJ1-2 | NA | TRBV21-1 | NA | TGTGCCAGCAGCAGGGGGGACAGGGGGTTTATTTCCTATGGCTACACCTTC | CASSRGDRGFISYGYTF
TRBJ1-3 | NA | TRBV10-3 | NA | TGTGCCATCAGGCAGGGTTTCTTGGCTGGAAACACCATATATTTT | CAIRQGFLAGNTIYF
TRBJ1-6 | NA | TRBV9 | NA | TGTGCCAGCAGGGCTACAGGCCTGGATAATTCACCCCTCCACTTT | CASRATGLDNSPLHF
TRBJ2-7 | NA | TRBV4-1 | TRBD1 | TGCGCCAGCAGCAGGGACAGGCTCTACGAGCAGTACTTC | CASSRDRLYEQYF
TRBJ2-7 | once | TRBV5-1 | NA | TGCGCCAGCAGCTTGTCTTGGAACTACGAGCAGTACTTC | CASSLSWNYEQYF
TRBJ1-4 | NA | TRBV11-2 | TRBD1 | TGTGCCAGCATCCCAGGCCGACAGGGGGAGGAAAAACTGTTTTTT | CASIPGRQGEEKLFF
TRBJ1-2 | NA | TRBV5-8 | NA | TGTGCCAGCAGCTTGGGATGGGCGGGCTACACCTTC | CASSLGWAGYTF
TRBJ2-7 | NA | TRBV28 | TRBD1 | TGTGCCAGCAGTCCGACAGGGCTTACCTACGAGCAGTACTTC | CASSPTGLTYEQYF
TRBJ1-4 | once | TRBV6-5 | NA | TGTGCCAGCAGTTCGTCGGGGCCCGCTAATGAAAAACTGTTTTTT | CASSSSGPANEKLFF
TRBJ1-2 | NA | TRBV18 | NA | TGTGCCAGCTCACCACCGGACCAAGCTAACTATGGCTACACCTTC | CASSPPDQANYGYTF
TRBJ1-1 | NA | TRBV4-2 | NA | TGTGCCAGCAGCCAAGGAGGTTTTATGTCCAACACTGAAGCTTTCTTT | CASSQGGFMSNTEAFF
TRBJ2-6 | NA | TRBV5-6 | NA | TGTGCCAGCAGCATTAGCACTGGGGCCAACGTCCTGACTTTC | CASSISTGANVLTF
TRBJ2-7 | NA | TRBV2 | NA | TGTGCCAGCAGATACTACTACGAGCAGTACTTC | CASRYYYEQYF
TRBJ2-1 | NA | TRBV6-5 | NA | TGTGCCAGCCGGAGGCAGAGCTCCTACAATGAGCAGTTCTTC | CASRRQSSYNEQFF
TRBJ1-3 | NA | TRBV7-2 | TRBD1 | TGTGCCAGCAGCTTGGGGACAGGGGCACGGGGAAACACCATATATTTT | CASSLGTGARGNTIYF
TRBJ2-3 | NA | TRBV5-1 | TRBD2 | TGCGCCAGCAGCTTCCAGCGGGGGGGCGGTGATACGCAGTATTTT | CASSFQRGGGDTQYF
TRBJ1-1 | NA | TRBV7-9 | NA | TGTGCCAGCAGCTTTCAAGGGGCTGAAGCTTTCTTT | CASSFQGAEAFF
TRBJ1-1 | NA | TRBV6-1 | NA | TGTGCCAGCAGTGACGCGTCGGCAGGGAAGGTTGAAGCTTTCTTT | CASSDASAGKVEAFF
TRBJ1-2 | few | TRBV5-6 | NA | TGTGCCAGCAGTCATACGTCAGGGGAAACCTTC | CASSHTSGETF
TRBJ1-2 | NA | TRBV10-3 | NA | TGTGCCATCAGTGACGAGGGTGGAGTCTATGGCTACACCTTC | CAISDEGGVYGYTF
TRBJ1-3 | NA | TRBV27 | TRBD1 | TGTGCCAGCAGTTCGTCGTATACCAGGGGGGCTGGAAACACCATATATTTT | CASSSSYTRGAGNTIYF
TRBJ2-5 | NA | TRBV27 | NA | TGTGCCAGCAGTCCCCGACTAGGCGCAGACCAAGAGACCCAGTACTTC | CASSPRLGADQETQYF
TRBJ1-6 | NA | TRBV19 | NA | TGTGCCAGTAGTATAGATGGACAAAATTCACCCCTCCACTTT | CASSIDGQNSPLHF
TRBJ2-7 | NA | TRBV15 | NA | TGTGCCACCAGCAGGGGACACCCGAGCTACGAGCAGTACTTC | CATSRGHPSYEQYF
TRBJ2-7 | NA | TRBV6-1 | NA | TGTGCCAGCAGTGAAGCAGGAAGACTTACCTACGAGCAGTACTTC | CASSEAGRLTYEQYF
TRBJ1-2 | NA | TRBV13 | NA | TGTGCCAGCAGCCCACTCCAGAACTCCGCATATGGCTACACCTTC | CASSPLQNSAYGYTF
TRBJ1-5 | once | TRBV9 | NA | TGTGCCAGCAGCGTAGAAGGATATAGCAATCAGCCCCAGCATTTT | CASSVEGYSNQPQHF
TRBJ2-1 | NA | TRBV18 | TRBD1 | TGTGCCAGCTCACCAGACGTTGGGGACAGGGGGCACAATGAGCAGTTCTTC | CASSPDVGDRGHNEQFF
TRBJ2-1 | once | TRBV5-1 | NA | TGCGCCAGCAGCTTGGTATCTGGCTACAATGAGCAGTTCTTC | CASSLVSGYNEQFF
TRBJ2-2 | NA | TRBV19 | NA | TGTGCCAGTACCTCCTGGCAGGGGTACACCGGGGAGCTGTTTTTT | CASTSWQGYTGELFF
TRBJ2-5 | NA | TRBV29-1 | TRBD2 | TGCAGCGTGACCGGGGGGGGACTGGGAGAGACCCAGTACTTC | CSVTGGGLGETQYF
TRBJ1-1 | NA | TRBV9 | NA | TGTGCCACCTCGCAGGGGCTGAACACTGAAGCTTTCTTT | CATSQGLNTEAFF
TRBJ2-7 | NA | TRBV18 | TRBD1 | TGTGCCAGCTCATCCGACAGGGGGAACGAGCAGTACTTC | CASSSDRGNEQYF
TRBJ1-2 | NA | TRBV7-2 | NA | TGTGCCAGCAGCCCTCAGCTTAGCGGTGGCTACACCTTC | CASSPQLSGGYTF
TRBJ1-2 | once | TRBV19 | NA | TGTGCCAGTAGTATAAGTTCCCGGGGGAGCTATGGCTACACCTTC | CASSISSRGSYGYTF
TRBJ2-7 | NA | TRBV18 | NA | TGTGCCAGCTCACCAGACAGTTCCTACGAGCAGTACTTC | CASSPDSSYEQYF